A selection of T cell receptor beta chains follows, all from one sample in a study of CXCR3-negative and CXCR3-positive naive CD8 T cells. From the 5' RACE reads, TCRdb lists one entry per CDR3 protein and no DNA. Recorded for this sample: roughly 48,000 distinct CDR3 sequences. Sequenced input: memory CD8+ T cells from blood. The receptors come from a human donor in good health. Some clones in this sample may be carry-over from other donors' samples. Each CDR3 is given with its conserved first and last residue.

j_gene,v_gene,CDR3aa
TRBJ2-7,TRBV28,CASKYRFRYEQYF
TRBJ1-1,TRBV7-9,CASSPISDEATEAFF
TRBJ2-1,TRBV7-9,CASSWQGGNEQFF
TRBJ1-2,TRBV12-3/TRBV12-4,CASNTRGVYGYTF
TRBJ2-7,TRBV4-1,CASSRASDSSSYEQYF
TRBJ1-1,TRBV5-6,CASSYEGKRAFF
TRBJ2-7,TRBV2,CASMAGGGYEQYF
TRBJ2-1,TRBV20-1,CSARRLAGGSVYNEQFF
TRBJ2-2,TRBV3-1,CASSQGRPNTGELFF
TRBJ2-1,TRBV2,CASSGDSSEQFF
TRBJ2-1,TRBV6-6,CASRSSGGYNEQFF
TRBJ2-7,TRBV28,CASSSPTGVDYEQYF
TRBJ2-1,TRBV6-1,CASSDYPASSVYNEQFF
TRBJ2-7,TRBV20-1,CSARGGQVDYEQYF
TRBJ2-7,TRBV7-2,CASSLKLPPGQGLEQYF
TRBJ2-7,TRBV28,CASSLQNIYEQYF
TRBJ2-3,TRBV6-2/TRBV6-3,CASSYWREGTDTQYF
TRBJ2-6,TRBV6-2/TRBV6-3,CASSYSGTGANVLTF
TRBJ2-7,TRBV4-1,CASSQGGAGYEQYF
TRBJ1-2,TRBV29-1,CSVEKGLYGYTF
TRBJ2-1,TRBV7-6,CASSLTRGANEQFF
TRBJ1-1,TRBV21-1,CASSPRDVGRSMNTEAFF
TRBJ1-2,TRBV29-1,CSVEKVQGYGYTF
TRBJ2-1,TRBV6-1,CASRPGVAGALYNELFF
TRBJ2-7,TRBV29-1,CSVEVESYEQYF
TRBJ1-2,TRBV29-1,CSVDDALNYGYTF
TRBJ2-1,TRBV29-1,CSVVGEDVYNEQFF
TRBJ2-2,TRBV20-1,CSARPVGSGDTGELFF
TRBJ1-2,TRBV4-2,CASSQVRDRVFDGYTF
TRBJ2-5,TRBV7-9,CASSLVGGDKTQYF
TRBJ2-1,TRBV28,CASSYSGGGNEQFF
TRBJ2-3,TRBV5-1,CASSPPSGNSDTQYF
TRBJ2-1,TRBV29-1,CSGLAGGLYNEQFF
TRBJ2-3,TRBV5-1,CASSLDIPDTQYF
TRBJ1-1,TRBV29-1,CSVEVGNTEAFF
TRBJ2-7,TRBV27,CASRPGLAGGPPYEQYF
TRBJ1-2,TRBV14,CASSREGRPYGYTF
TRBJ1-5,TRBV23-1,CASSQSKVPNQPQHF
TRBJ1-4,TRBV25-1,CASSPLTGDRNEKLFF
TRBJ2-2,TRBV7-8,CASSLRGLRELFF
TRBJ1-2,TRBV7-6,CASSLWTGGNYGYTF
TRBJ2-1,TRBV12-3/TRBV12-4,CASTFGGNEQFF
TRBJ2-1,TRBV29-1,CSGTGGNVNEQFF
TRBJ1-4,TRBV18,CASSPRPPTGEDEKLFF
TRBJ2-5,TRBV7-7,CASSPSTGLSEETQYF
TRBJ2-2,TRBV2,CASSDQGNVGTGELFF
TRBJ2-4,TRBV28,CASSLLAKQDVGLAKNIQYF
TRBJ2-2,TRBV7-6,CASSLEPAHTGELFF
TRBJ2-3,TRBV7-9,CASRSGQGETDTQYF
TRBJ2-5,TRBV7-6,CASSSSLKETQYF
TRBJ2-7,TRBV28,CASSLSGSLSTYEQYF